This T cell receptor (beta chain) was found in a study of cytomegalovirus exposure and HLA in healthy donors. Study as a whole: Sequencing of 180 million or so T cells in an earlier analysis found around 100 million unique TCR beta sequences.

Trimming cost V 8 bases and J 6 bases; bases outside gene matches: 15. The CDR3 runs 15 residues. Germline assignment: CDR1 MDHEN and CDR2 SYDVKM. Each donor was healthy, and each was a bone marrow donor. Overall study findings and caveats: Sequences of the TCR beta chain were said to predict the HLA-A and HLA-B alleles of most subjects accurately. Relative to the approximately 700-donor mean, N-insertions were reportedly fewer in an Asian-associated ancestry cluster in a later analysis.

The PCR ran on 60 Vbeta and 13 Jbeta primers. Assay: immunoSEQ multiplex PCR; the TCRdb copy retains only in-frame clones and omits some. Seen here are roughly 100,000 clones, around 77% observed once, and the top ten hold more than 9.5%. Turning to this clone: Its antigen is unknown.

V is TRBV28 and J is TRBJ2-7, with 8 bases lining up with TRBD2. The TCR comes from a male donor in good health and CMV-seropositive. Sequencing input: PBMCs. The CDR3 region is CASVSGGAGDIEQYF. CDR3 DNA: TGTGCCAGCGTTTCTGGGGGAGCGGGAGATATCGAGCAGTACTTC.